In this sample, the clone carrying this T cell receptor beta chain turned up a few times. This sample is drawn from a study of blood T cells in healthy people across ages. A second PCR, run for roughly 7 to 11 cycles, used a sample-barcoded 5' primer plus a J-beta primer mix. Researchers report that a template-switch adaptor with 12 random nucleotides tagged each cDNA molecule. TCRdb reprocessed the 5' RACE reads via MiXCR and lists one record per CDR3 protein. The data hold hundreds of thousands of distinct CDR3 sequences, with roughly 56% observed a single time. Collection of around 10 milliliters of peripheral blood was performed for each donor. The CDR3 sequence is 13 residues long. Trimming removed 6 bases at V and 5 bases at J, with 13 bases between. In germline, CDR1 is MDHEN, CDR2 SYDVKM.

The receptor was isolated from a man aged 35-49 years in good health. The sample comprised blood. This chain uses TRBV28 with TRBJ2-5, with a weak D call TRBD2 (5 bases). The CDR3 protein is CASSSWRRETQYF. The DNA for the CDR3 is TGTGCCAGCAGCTCCTGGAGGAGGGAGACCCAGTACTTC. Full variable domain (remainder filled in from reference TRBV28 and TRBJ2-5): DVKVTQSSRYLVKRTGEKVFLECVQDMDHENMFWYRQDPGLGLRLIYFSYDVKMKEKGDIPEGYSVSREKKERFSLILESASTNQTSMYLCASSSWRRETQYFGPGTRLLVL.